This T cell receptor beta chain is from a study of cytomegalovirus exposure and HLA in healthy donors. Details on this clone: Antigen specificity is unknown.

General study results and limits: Later, TCR association rates were found to vary by HLA locus, highest for DRB1 and lowest for HLA-C. CMV serostatus was the only immune exposure information that was available. Donors were assumed by presence/absence analyses to have roughly uniform sequencing depth. Earlier analysis found most TCR beta V segments productive about 87% or about 30% of the time.

The CDR3 consists of 14 residues. Germline CDR1 MNHNY, CDR2 SVGAGI (reference sequence). Trimming took 5 bases from V and 7 from J; bases not matched to a gene: 4. In the PCR, 60 Vbeta and 13 Jbeta primers were used. Data came from immunoSEQ multiplex PCR; TCRdb stores just in-frame clones and leaves some out. The sample has approximately 120,000 clones; over 70% are singletons. The chain recombines TRBV6-6 with TRBJ2-1, with 11 nucleotides matching TRBD1. The TCR was taken from a man between 18 and 35 years old in good health and CMV-seropositive. The sequencing input was PBMCs. The CDR3 sequence is CASSKGQGVNEQFF. The CDR3 DNA is TGTGCCAGCAGTAAGGGACAGGGGGTTAATGAGCAGTTCTTC.